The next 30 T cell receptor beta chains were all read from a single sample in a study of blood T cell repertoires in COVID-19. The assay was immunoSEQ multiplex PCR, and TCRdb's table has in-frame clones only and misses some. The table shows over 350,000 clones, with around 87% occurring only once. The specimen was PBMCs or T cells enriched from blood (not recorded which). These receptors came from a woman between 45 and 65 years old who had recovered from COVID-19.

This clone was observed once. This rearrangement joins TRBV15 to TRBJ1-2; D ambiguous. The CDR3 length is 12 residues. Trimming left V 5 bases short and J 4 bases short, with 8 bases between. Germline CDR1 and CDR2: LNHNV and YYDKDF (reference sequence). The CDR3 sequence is CATSPGSYGYTF. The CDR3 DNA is TGTGCCACCAGCCCCGGGAGCTATGGCTACACCTTC. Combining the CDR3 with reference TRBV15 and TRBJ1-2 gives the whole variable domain DAMVIQNPRYQVTQFGKPVTLSCSQTLNHNVMYWYQQKSSQAPKLLFHYYDKDFNNEADTPDNFQSRRPNTSFCFLDIRSPGLGDTAMYLCATSPGSYGYTFGSGTRLTVV.

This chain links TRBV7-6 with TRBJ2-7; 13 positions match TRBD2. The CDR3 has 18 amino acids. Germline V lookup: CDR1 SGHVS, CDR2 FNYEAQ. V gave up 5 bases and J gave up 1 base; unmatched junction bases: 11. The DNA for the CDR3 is TGTGCCAGCAGCATCTCCGGGACTAGCGGGGCGTGGTCCTACGAGCAGTACTTC. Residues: CASSISGTSGAWSYEQYF.

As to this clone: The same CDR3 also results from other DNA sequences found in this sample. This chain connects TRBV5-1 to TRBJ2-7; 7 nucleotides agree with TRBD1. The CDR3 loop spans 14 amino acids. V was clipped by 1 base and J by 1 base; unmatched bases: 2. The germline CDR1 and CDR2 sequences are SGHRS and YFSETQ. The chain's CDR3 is CASSLLTGSYEQYF. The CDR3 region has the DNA TGCGCCAGCAGCTTGTTGACAGGGTCCTACGAGCAGTACTTC. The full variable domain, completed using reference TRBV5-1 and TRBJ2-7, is KAGVTQTPRYLIKTRGQQVTLSCSPISGHRSVSWYQQTPGQGLQFLFEYFSETQRNKGNFPGRFSGRQFSNSRSEMNVSTLELGDSALYLCASSLLTGSYEQYFGPGTRLTVT.

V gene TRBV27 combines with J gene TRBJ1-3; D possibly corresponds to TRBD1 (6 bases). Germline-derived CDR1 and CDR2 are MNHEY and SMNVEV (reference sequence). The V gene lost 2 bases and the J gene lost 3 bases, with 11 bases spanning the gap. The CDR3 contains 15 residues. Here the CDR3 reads CASSLAGDNGNTIYF. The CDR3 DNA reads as TGTGCCAGCAGTTTAGCAGGGGATAATGGAAACACCATATATTTT.

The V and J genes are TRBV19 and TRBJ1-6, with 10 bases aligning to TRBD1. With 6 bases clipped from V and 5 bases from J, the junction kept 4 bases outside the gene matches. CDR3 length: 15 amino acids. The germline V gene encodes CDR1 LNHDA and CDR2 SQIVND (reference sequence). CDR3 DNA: TGTGCCAGTAGAAGGGACAGGGGACATAATTCACCCCTCCACTTT. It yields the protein CASRRDRGHNSPLHF. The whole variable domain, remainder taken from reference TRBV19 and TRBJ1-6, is DGGITQSPKYLFRKEGQNVTLSCEQNLNHDAMYWYRQDPGQGLRLIYYSQIVNDFQKGDIAEGYSVSREKKESFPLTVTSAQKNPTAFYLCASRRDRGHNSPLHFGNGTRLTVT.

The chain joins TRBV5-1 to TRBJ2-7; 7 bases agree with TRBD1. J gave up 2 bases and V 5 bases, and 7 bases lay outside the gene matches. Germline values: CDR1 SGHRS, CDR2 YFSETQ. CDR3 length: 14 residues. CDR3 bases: TGCGCCAGCAGTTCCCTGGGGACAGCCTACGAGCAGTACTTC. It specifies CASSSLGTAYEQYF.

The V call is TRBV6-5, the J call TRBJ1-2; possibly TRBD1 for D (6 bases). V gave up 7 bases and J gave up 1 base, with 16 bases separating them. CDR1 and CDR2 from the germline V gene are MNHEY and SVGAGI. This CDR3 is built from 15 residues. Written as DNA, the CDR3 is TGTGCCAGCACCTTTTCCGCAGGGGATAACTATGGCTACACCTTC. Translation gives CASTFSAGDNYGYTF.

The DNA for the CDR3 is TGTGCCAGCAGTGGGGGACTAGCGGGGGTTTATGAGCAGTTCTTC. Encoded protein: CASSGGLAGVYEQFF. V usage is TRBV28 and J usage is TRBJ2-1, with 14 nucleotides matching TRBD2. Germline loops: CDR1 MDHEN, CDR2 SYDVKM. The CDR3 has 15 residues. V was clipped by 5 bases and J by 8 bases; unmatched bases: 5.

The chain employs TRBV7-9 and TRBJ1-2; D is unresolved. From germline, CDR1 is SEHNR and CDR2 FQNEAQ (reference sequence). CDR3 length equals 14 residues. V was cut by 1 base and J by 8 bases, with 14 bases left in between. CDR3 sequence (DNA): TGTGCCAGCAGCTTAGACTCTATGGGCGCGGGCTACACCTTC. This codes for CASSLDSMGAGYTF.

The CDR3 nucleotides read TGTGCCATCCGGGACAGGGTTCCCGGGGAGCTGTTTTTT. The encoded protein is CAIRDRVPGELFF. The chain is built from TRBV12-3 or TRBV12-4 and TRBJ2-2; 9 bases map to TRBD1. The CDR3 extends over 13 amino acids. V gave up 10 bases and J gave up 6 bases; unmatched junction bases: 6.

The DNA for the CDR3 is TGTGCCAGCAGTGACTCGGACAGGGGGAGTGAAAAACTGTTTTTT. Translated: CASSDSDRGSEKLFF. This chain links TRBV6-4 with TRBJ1-4; 10 bases match TRBD1. Germline loops: CDR1 MRHNA, CDR2 SNTAGT. After removal of 0 bases from V and 7 bases from J, the junction contained 2 bases not matched to a gene. This CDR3 is 15 amino acids long.

As DNA, the CDR3 is TGTGCCAGCAGCCCGTGGACACCTAATTCACCCCTCCACTTT. It specifies CASSPWTPNSPLHF. The chain carries TRBV7-8 and TRBJ1-6; TRBD1 is a possible D gene (5 bases). The CDR3 contains 14 residues. V was shortened by 5 bases and J by 6 bases, with 11 bases between the two germline ends. Germline CDR1 and CDR2: SGHVS and FQNEAQ.

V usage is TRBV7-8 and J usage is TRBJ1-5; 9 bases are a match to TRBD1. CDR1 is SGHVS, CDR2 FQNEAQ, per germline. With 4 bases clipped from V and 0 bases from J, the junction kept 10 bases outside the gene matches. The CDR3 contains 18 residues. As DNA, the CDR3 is TGTGCCAGCAGCTCCGACAGGGGGACTCGGAGTAGCAATCAGCCCCAGCATTTT. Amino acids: CASSSDRGTRSSNQPQHF.

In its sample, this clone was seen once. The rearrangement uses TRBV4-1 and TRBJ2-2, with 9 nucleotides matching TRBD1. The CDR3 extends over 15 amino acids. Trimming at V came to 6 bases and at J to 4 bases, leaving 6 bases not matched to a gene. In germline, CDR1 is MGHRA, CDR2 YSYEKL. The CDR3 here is CASSQTGGSTGELFF. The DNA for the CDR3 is TGCGCCAGCAGTCAGACAGGGGGGAGCACCGGGGAGCTGTTTTTT.

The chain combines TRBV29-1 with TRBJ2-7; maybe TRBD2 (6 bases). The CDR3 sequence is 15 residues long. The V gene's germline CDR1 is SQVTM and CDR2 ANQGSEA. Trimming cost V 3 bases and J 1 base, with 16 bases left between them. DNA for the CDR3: TGCAGCGTTGACGGGGGAAGATGGCCGTCCTACGAGCAGTACTTC. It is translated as CSVDGGRWPSYEQYF.

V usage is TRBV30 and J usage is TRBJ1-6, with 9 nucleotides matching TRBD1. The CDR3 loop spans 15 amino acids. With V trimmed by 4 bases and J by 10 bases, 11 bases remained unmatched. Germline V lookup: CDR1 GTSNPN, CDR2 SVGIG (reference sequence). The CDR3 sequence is CAWNKWTGVKSPLHF. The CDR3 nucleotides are TGTGCCTGGAACAAGTGGACAGGGGTAAAATCACCCCTCCACTTT.

For the CDR3, the DNA is TGTGCCAGCAGCCCATTAGCGGCCCCCTACAATGAGCAGTTCTTC. As protein: CASSPLAAPYNEQFF. The chain recombines TRBV7-2 with TRBJ2-1; tentative D call: TRBD2 (6 bases). This CDR3 has 15 residues. Germline V gene lookup returns CDR1 SGHTA and CDR2 FQGNSA. Trimming took off 5 bases at V and 2 bases at J, with 13 bases between the two ends.

The CDR3 region is CAISESSIRRRTGILWGRETQYF. The CDR3 bases are TGTGCCATCAGTGAGTCGTCGATACGCCGCAGGACAGGGATTTTGTGGGGGAGGGAGACCCAGTACTTC. The J gene is TRBJ2-5, the V gene TRBV10-3, with 8 bases identical to TRBD1. The CDR3 spans 23 residues. In germline, CDR1 is ENHRY, CDR2 SYGVKD. With 0 bases clipped from V and 5 bases from J, the junction kept 29 bases outside the gene matches.

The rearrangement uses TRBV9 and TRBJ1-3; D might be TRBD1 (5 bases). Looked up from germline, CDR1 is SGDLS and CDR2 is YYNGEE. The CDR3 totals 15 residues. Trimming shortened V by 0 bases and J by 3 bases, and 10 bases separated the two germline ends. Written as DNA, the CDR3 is TGTGCCAGCAGCGTAGCTACGGGGGGTGGAAACACCATATATTTT. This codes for CASSVATGGGNTIYF.

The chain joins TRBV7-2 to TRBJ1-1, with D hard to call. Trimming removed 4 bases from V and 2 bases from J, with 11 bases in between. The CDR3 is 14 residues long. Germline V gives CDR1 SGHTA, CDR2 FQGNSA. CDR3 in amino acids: CASSSTASNTEAFF. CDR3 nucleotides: TGTGCCAGCAGCTCTACAGCAAGTAACACTGAAGCTTTCTTT.

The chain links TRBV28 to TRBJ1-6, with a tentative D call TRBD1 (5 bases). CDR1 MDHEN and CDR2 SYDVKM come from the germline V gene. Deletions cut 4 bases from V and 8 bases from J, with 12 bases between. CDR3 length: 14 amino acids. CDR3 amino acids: CASSSGQGYSPLHF. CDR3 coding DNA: TGTGCCAGCAGTTCTGGGCAGGGATATTCACCCCTCCACTTT. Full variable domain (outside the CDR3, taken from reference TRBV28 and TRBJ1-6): DVKVTQSSRYLVKRTGEKVFLECVQDMDHENMFWYRQDPGLGLRLIYFSYDVKMKEKGDIPEGYSVSREKKERFSLILESASTNQTSMYLCASSSGQGYSPLHFGNGTRLTVT.

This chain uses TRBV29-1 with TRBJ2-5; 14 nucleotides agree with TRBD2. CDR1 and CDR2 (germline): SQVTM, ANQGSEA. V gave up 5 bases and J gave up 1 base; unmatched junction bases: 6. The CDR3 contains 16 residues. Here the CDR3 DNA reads TGCAGCGTTTTACGAGGGACTAGCGGGAGCCAAGAGACCCAGTACTTC. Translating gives CSVLRGTSGSQETQYF.

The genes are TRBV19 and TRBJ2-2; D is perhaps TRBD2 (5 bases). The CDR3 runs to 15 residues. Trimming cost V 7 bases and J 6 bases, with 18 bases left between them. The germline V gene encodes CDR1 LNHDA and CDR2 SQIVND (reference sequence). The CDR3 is CASIKRAGEAGELFF. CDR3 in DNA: TGTGCCAGTATCAAGAGGGCTGGGGAAGCCGGGGAGCTGTTTTTT.

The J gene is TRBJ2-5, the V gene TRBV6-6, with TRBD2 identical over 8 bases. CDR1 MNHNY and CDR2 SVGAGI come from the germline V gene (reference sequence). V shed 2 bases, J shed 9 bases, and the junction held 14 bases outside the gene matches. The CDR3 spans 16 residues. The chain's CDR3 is CASSYSREGVREAQYF. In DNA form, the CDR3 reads TGTGCCAGCAGTTACAGTCGGGAGGGAGTAAGAGAAGCCCAGTACTTC.

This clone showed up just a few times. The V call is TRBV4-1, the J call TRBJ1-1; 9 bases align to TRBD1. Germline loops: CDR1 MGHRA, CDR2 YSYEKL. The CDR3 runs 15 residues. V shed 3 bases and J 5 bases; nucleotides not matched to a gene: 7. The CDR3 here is CASSQADRGWTEAFF. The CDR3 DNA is TGCGCCAGCAGCCAGGCGGACAGGGGATGGACTGAAGCTTTCTTT.

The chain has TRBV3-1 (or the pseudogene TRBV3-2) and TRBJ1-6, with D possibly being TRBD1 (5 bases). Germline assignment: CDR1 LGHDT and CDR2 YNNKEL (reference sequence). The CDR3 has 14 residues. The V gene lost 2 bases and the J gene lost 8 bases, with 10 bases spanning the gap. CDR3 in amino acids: CASSQWEGDSPLHF. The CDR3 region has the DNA TGTGCCAGCAGCCAATGGGAAGGGGATTCACCCCTCCACTTT.

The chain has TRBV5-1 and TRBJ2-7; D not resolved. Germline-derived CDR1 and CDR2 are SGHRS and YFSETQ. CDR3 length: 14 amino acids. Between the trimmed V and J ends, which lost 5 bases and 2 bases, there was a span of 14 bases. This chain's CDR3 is CASSVAEPTYEQYF. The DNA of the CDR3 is TGCGCCAGCAGTGTGGCGGAGCCTACCTACGAGCAGTACTTC.

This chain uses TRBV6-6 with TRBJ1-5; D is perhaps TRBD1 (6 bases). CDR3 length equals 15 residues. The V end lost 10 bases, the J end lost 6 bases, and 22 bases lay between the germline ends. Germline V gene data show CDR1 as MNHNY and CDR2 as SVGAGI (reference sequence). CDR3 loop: CATKNSGGRGQPQHF. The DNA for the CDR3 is TGTGCCACGAAGAATAGCGGGGGGCGAGGTCAGCCCCAGCATTTT.

DNA of the CDR3: TGTGCCAGCAGCTCTCCTTGGGGCGGGGGGGCAATGGATACGCAGTATTTT. Amino acids: CASSSPWGGGAMDTQYF. The gene calls are TRBV11-2 and TRBJ2-3; 9 nucleotides align to TRBD2. V was clipped by 4 bases and J by 6 bases; unmatched bases: 14. Germline CDR1 and CDR2: SGHAT and FQNNGV. This CDR3 is built from 17 residues.

This chain's CDR3 is CASSLTRAYEQYF. In DNA form, the CDR3 reads TGTGCCAGCAGTTTAACCAGGGCCTACGAGCAGTACTTC. The V and J genes are TRBV12-3 or TRBV12-4 and TRBJ2-7; D might be TRBD1 (5 bases). The CDR3 consists of 13 residues. The germline V and J ends were trimmed by 2 bases and 2 bases, with 7 bases remaining between them.